One and the same sample provided the 3 T cell receptor beta chains below, sequenced in a study of blood T cells in healthy people across ages. A J-beta primer mix and a sample-barcoded 5' primer were used in a second PCR of about 7 to 12 cycles. TCRdb re-called the 5' RACE reads through MiXCR, storing one row per CDR3 protein. This table holds hundreds of thousands of distinct CDR3 sequences, 45% to 60% found once. The material sequenced was blood. The origin of the receptors is a woman of 80 years or more in good health.

This clonotype was seen many times. The rearrangement links TRBV5-1 to TRBJ2-3, with 10 bases matching TRBD2. The CDR3 contains 16 residues. Trimming took 4 bases from V and 5 from J; bases not matched to a gene: 10. Looked up from germline, CDR1 is SGHRS and CDR2 is YFSETQ. CDR3: CASSRSQREGGDTQYF. The CDR3 DNA is TGCGCCAGCAGCCGATCGCAGCGGGAGGGTGGAGATACGCAGTATTTT. The full variable domain, completed using reference TRBV5-1 and TRBJ2-3, is KAGVTQTPRYLIKTRGQQVTLSCSPISGHRSVSWYQQTPGQGLQFLFEYFSETQRNKGNFPGRFSGRQFSNSRSEMNVSTLELGDSALYLCASSRSQREGGDTQYFGPGTRLTVL.

With respect to this clonotype: A read error may be the cause here, since a much bigger clone is one base away. The chain is built from TRBV7-2 and TRBJ2-4; unclear D gene. Looked up from germline, CDR1 is SGHTA and CDR2 is FQGNSA. The CDR3 runs 16 residues. CDR3 sequence reads: CACSLYALSAKNIQYF. The CDR3 DNA reads TGTGCCTGCAGCTTATATGCTTTATCGGCCAAAAACATTCAGTACTTC.

There are many counts of this clonotype. The J gene is TRBJ2-1, the V gene TRBV3-1; 9 bases align to TRBD1. The junction had 8 bases not matched to a gene; V was cut back by 4 bases and J by 7 bases. Germline CDR1 reads LGHDT; CDR2 reads YNNKEL (reference sequence). The CDR3 extends over 15 amino acids. CDR3 sequence reads: CASSLRDRVGNEQFF. CDR3 nucleotides: TGTGCCAGCAGCCTTCGGGACAGGGTAGGGAATGAGCAGTTCTTC.